This T cell receptor beta chain originates from a study of blood T cell repertoires in COVID-19. Study-level background: Material from acute and convalescent COVID-19 was sourced from the United States, Italy and Spain. Nucleic acid was either cDNA or gDNA, and it came from T cells, B-cell-depleted T cells, or PBMCs.

Source study methods: Estimation of nucleated cell counts relied on the amplification of reference gene primers. Sequencing used immunoSEQ multiplex PCR; TCRdb keeps in-frame clones, though not all of them. Clone size and the V and J calls come from that table; the DNA yielded D and trimming. The sample gives 97,000 or so clones, roughly 82% of which show up once; more than 15% is in the top ten. The germline V gene has CDR1 SGHVS and CDR2 FQNEAQ. With 0 bases removed from V and 3 bases from J, the gap between germline ends came to 6 bases. This CDR3 spans 13 amino acids. The sequencing input was peripheral blood. This receptor was obtained from a man aged 80 or over with acute or convalescent COVID-19. J is TRBJ2-7 and V is TRBV7-8; D may be TRBD1 (6 bases). The chain's CDR3 is CASSLADSYEQYF. CDR3 bases: TGTGCCAGCAGCTTAGCGGACAGCTACGAGCAGTACTTC.